This T cell receptor beta chain was identified during a study of kidney transplant recipient with SARS-CoV-2 infection. TCRdb reprocessed the reads via MiXCR and lists one record per CDR3 protein. The data show 200,000 to 300,000 distinct CDR3 sequences, around 30% seen once. V gave up 7 bases and J gave up 2 bases, with 14 bases separating them. CDR3 length: 14 amino acids. Germline V lookup: CDR1 LNHDA, CDR2 SQIVND (reference sequence). The clonotype was recovered from a male patient in his thirties who had COVID-19 and was a kidney transplant recipient. Some T cells may have come from the graft donor. This chain joins TRBV19 and TRBJ1-1, with a possible D match to TRBD1 (5 bases). Source: a blood sample, taken at baseline and between days 110 and 120 from a kidney transplant recipient. The CDR3 loop is CASTPGGVNTEAFF. The CDR3 DNA follows: TGTGCCAGTACCCCCGGGGGAGTTAACACTGAAGCTTTCTTT.